This section outlines one T cell receptor beta chain sequence together with its context. This table comes from immunoSEQ multiplex PCR, and its TCRdb copy is limited to in-frame clones, with some not included. The sample totals about 210,000 clones. The CDR3 is 14 residues long. V was clipped by 7 bases and J by 0 bases; unmatched bases: 5. Germline-derived CDR1 and CDR2 are MNHEY and SVGAGI. This sample stems from a study of control samples from healthy donors and cancer patients. Sample: blood. This TCR derives from a woman aged 25 to 39 in good health. The chain combines TRBV6-5 with TRBJ2-7; 8 bases fit TRBD2. CDR3 coding DNA: TGTGCCAGCACCCAGCGGGGGAGCTCCTACGAGCAGTACTTC. Protein: CASTQRGSSYEQYF.